This T cell receptor beta chain stems from a study of cytomegalovirus exposure and HLA in healthy donors. General observations from the study: Usually a TCR sequence was rare, but some public TCRs were found in many donors. The investigators catalogued 160 or so TCR beta chains as cytomegalovirus-associated.

With 0 bases removed from V and 6 bases from J, the gap between germline ends came to 12 bases. The CDR3 is 14 amino acids. Germline CDR1 reads MNHNS; CDR2 reads SASEGT. Both 60 Vbeta primers and 13 Jbeta primers went into the PCR. In the source study's methods: It was a later analysis that counted roughly 80 million unique TCR beta chains, of which some 9.9 million were shared. The table came from immunoSEQ multiplex PCR; TCRdb's copy has only in-frame clones and leaves some out. That table supplies the V and J calls and clone size; D and trimming were determined from the DNA. The sample shows more than 150,000 clones, about four fifths of them seen only once. Remarks on this clone: Its antigen is as yet unknown.

The V and J genes are TRBV6-1 and TRBJ2-7; D is possibly TRBD1 (6 bases). Input material: PBMCs. The origin of this receptor is a girl aged 10 to 17 in good health and CMV-seropositive. The CDR3 sequence: CASSEAAWGPEQYF. DNA for the CDR3: TGTGCCAGCAGTGAAGCTGCTTGGGGGCCCGAGCAGTACTTC.